This T cell receptor beta chain was captured by sequencing in a study of blood T cells in healthy people across ages. General study results and limits: With naive T cell percentage, TCR beta diversity showed a strong correlation.

Through a sample-barcoded 5' primer and a J-beta primer mix, a second PCR was run for roughly 6 to 11 cycles. TCRdb recomputed calls from the 5' RACE reads with MiXCR, one row per CDR3 protein. The repertoire holds roughly 700,000 distinct CDR3 sequences, with around 45% as singletons. The CDR3 is 15 amino acids. Germline CDR1 is SGDLS and CDR2 is YYNGEE. V lost 2 bases and J lost 3; bases outside the gene matches: 7. Note on this clonotype: Its antigen is as yet unknown.

The TCR originated in a woman aged 55-75 years in good health. V is TRBV9 and J is TRBJ1-1, with 7 bases aligning to TRBD1. Sequenced sample: blood. The CDR3 region is CASSVRGHGDTEAFF. The CDR3 region has the DNA TGTGCCAGCAGCGTGAGGGGGCATGGTGACACTGAAGCTTTCTTT.